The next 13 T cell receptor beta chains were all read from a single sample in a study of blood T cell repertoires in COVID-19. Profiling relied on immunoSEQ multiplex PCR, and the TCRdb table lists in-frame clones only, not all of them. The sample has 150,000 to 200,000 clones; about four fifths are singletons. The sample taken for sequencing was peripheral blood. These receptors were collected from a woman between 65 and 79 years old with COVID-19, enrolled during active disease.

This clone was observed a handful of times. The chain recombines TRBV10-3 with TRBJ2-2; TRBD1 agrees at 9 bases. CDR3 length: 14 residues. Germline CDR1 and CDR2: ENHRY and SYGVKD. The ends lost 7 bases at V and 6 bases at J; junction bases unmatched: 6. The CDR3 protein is CAIKGQGQAGELFF. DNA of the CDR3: TGTGCCATCAAGGGACAGGGACAGGCCGGGGAGCTGTTTTTT.

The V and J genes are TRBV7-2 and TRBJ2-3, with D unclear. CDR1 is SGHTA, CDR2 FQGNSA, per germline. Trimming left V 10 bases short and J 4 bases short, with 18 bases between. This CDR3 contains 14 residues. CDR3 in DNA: TGTGCCATCCCGTCTCTCCCCGGTGCAGATACGCAGTATTTT. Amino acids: CAIPSLPGADTQYF.

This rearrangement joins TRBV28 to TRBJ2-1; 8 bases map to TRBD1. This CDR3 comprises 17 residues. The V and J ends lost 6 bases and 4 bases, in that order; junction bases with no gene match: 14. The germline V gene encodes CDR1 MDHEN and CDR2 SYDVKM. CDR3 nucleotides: TGTGCCAGCAGCTCCCCAAGATTCGACAGGGGATACAATGAGCAGTTCTTC. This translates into CASSSPRFDRGYNEQFF.

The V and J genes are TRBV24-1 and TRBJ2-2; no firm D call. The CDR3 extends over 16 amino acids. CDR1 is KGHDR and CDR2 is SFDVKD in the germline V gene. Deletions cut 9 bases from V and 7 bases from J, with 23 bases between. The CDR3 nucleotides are TGTGCCACCCGAAAGAATTGGATTGGGCAGGACGGGGAGCTGTTTTTT. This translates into CATRKNWIGQDGELFF.

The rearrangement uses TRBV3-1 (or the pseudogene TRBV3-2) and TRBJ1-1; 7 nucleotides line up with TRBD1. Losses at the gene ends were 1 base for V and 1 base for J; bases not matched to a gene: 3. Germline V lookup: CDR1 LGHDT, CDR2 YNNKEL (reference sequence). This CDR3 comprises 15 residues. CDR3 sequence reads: CASSQAGQPNTEAFF. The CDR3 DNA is TGTGCCAGCAGCCAAGCGGGACAGCCGAACACTGAAGCTTTCTTT.

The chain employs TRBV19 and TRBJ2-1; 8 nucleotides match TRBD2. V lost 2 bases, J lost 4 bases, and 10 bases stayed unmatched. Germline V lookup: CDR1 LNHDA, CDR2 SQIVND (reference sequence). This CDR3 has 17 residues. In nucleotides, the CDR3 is TGTGCCAGTAGTATAAGCCCCGGCGCTAGCGGGTACAATGAGCAGTTCTTC. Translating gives CASSISPGASGYNEQFF.

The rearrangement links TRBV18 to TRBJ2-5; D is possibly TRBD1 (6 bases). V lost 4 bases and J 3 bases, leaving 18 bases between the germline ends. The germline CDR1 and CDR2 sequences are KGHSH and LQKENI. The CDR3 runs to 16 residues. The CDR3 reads CASSQTLDRTEETQYF. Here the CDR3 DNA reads TGTGCCAGCTCACAAACTCTGGACAGAACCGAAGAGACCCAGTACTTC.

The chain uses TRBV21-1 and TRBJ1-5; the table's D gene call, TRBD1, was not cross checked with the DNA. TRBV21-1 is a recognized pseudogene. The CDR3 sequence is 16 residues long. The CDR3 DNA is TGTGCCAGCAGCAAAGTGGACAGGCAACTAAATCAGCCCCAGCATTTT. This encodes CASSKVDRQLNQPQHF.

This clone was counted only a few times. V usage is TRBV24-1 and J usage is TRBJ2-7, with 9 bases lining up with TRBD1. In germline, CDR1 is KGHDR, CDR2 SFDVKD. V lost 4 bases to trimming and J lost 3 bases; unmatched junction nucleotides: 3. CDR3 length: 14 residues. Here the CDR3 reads CATSEDRGNYEQYF. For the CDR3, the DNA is TGTGCCACCAGTGAAGACAGGGGGAACTACGAGCAGTACTTC.

CDR3 region: CASKGLAGDEQYF. The CDR3 DNA reads TGTGCCAGCAAGGGACTAGCGGGAGACGAGCAGTACTTC. The chain employs TRBV10-3 and TRBJ2-7; 14 bases map to TRBD2. This CDR3 has 13 residues. Trimming cost V 10 bases and J 5 bases; bases outside gene matches: 4. Germline V CDR1 and CDR2: ENHRY, SYGVKD.

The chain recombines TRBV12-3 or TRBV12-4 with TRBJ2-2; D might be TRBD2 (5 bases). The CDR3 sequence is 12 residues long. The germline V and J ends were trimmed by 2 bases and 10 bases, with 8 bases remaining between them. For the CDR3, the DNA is TGTGCCAGCAGTTTACTGGAGGTGGAGCTGTTTTTT. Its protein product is CASSLLEVELFF.

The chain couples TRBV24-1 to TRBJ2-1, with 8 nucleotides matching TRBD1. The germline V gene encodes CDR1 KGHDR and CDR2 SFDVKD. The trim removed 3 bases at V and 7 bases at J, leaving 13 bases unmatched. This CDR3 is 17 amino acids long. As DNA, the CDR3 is TGTGCCACCAGTGATGTCTACAGGGGGACTCTGGAGAATGAGCAGTTCTTC. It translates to CATSDVYRGTLENEQFF.

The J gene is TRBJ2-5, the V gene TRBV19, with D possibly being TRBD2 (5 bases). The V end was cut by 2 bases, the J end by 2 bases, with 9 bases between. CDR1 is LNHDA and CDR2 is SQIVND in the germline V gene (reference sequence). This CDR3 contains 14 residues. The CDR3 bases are TGTGCCAGTAGTATATCGGGGAGTCAAGAGACCCAGTACTTC. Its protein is CASSISGSQETQYF.